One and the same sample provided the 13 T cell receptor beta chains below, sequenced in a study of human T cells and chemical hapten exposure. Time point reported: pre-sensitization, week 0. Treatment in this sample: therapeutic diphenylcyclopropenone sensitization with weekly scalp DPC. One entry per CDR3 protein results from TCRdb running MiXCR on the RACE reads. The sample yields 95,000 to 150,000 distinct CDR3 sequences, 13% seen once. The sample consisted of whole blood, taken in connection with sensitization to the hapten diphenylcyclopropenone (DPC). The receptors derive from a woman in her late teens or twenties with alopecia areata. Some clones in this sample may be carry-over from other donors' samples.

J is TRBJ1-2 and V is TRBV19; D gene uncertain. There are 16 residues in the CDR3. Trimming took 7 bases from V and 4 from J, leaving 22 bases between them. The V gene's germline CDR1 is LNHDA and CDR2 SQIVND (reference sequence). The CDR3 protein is CASNQLSGMGGYGYTF. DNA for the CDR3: TGTGCCAGTAATCAGCTCAGCGGCATGGGAGGCTATGGCTACACCTTC.

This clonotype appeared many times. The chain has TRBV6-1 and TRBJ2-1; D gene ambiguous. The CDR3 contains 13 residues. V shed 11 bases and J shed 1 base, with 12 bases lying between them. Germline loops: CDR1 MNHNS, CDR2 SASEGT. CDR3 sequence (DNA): TGTGCCGCAGCCCCCAGTTCCTACAATGAGCAGTTCTTC. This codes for CAAAPSSYNEQFF.

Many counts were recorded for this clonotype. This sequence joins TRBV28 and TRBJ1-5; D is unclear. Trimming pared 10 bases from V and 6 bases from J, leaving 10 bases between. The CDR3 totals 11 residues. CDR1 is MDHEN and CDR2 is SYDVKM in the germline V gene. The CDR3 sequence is CATAGGQPQHF. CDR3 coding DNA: TGTGCCACAGCGGGTGGTCAGCCCCAGCATTTT.

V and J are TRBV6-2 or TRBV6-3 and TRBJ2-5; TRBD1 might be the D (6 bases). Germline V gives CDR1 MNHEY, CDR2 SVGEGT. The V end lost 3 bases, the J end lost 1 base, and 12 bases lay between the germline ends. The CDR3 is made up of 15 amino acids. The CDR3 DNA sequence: TGTGCCAGCAGTTATCTGTCAGGGGCCCAAGAGACCCAGTACTTC. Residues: CASSYLSGAQETQYF.

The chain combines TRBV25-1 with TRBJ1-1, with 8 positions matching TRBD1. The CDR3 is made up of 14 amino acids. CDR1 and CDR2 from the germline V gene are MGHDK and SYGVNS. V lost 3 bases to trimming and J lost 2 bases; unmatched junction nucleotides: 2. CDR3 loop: CASSETGVNTEAFF. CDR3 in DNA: TGTGCCAGCAGTGAGACAGGGGTTAACACTGAAGCTTTCTTT.

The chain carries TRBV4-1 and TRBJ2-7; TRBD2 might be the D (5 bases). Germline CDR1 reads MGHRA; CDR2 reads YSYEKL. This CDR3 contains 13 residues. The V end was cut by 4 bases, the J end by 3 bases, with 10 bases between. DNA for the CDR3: TGCGCCAGCAGCCTCGGGGATTACTACGAGCAGTACTTC. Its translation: CASSLGDYYEQYF.

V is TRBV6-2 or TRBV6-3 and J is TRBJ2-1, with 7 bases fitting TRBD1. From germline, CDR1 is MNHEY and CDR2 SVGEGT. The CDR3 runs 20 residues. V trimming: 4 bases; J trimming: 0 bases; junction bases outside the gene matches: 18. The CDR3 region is CASSWWSSFSDRTSYNEQFF. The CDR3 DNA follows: TGTGCCAGCAGTTGGTGGTCCTCCTTTTCGGACAGGACCTCCTACAATGAGCAGTTCTTC.

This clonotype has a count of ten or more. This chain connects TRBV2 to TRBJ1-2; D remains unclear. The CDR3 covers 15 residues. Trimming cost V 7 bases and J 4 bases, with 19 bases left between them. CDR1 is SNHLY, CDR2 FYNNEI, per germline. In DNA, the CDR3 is TGTGCCAGCATGAGCCCCGAGGGAAGGCTCTATGGCTACACCTTC. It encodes CASMSPEGRLYGYTF.

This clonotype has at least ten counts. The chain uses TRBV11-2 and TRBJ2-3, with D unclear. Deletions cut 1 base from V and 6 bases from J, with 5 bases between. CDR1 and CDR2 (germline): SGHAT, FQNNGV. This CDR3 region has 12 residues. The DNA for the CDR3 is TGTGCCAGCAGCTTAGGGCGGGATACGCAGTATTTT. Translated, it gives CASSLGRDTQYF.

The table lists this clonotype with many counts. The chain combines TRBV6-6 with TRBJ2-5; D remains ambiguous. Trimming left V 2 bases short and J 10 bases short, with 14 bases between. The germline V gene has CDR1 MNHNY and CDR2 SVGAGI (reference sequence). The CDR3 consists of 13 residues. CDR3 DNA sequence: TGTGCCAGCAGTTACCGTCTTTGGGGTAGCCAGTACTTC. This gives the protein CASSYRLWGSQYF.

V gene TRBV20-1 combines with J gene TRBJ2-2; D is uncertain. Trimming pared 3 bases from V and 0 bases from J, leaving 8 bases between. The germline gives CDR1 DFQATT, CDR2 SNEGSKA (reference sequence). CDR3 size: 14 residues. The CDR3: CSASPVSNTGELFF. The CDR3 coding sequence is TGCAGTGCTAGTCCCGTCTCGAACACCGGGGAGCTGTTTTTT.

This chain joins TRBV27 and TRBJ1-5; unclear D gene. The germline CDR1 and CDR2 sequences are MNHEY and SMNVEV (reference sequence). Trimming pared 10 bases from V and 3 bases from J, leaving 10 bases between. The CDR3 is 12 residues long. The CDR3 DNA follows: TGTGCCACTTCGGGCCACAATCAGCCCCAGCATTTT. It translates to CATSGHNQPQHF.

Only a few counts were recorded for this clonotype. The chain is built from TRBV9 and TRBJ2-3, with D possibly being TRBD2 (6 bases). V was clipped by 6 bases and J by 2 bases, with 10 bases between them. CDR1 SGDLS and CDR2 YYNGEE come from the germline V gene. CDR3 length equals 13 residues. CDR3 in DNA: TGTGCCAGCAATGGGGGGAACACAGATACGCAGTATTTT. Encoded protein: CASNGGNTDTQYF.